This TCR beta chain was recovered during a study of T cells expressing NK-cell markers (dated by TCRdb to about 2020). Turning to the overall study: In sorted CD3+CD56+NKG2C+, CD3+CD56+NKG2C- and CD3+CD56-NKG2C+ T-cell subsets from eight donors, TCR beta-chain repertoires were profiled. Of the eight sequenced donors, seven were found to be HCMV-seropositive and one was found to be HCMV-seronegative. Sequencing of the libraries produced 2 x 150 bp reads on Illumina HiSeq 2000/2500, MiSeq or NextSeq. The eight sequenced donors were randomly selected healthy volunteers, three men and five women. General findings and caveats noted by the study authors: Whether the expanded NKG2C-expressing T cell clones were specific for HCMV antigens remained unclear. Those dominant clonotypes were again the most abundant among CD3+CD56-NKG2C+ cells in several donors, at roughly 25-60.1%. In six donors, the dominant CD3+CD56+NKG2C+ clonotypes ranked among the top 10 CD8+ clonotypes, making up roughly 1.0-8% of CD8+ T cells.

Sequencing relied on an Illumina HiSeq 2000. 5'RACE template switching, by which a universal primer site and unique molecular identifiers were added, was used to make TCR beta cDNA libraries. cDNA synthesis was primed from the TCR beta constant segment and was followed by two successive PCR amplification steps. The original methods were these. Reads were demultiplexed and grouped by UMI with MIGEC, and clonotypes were assembled and quantified with MiTCR. To exclude erroneous sequences, only TCR cDNA sequences supported by at least two reads were retained. The tcR package was used for downstream repertoire analysis, and clonotypes were matched between fractions using CDR3 nucleotide sequence together with V segment. Antigen specificity was annotated against VDJdb with VDJmatch, allowing one amino acid substitution in CDR3. TCRdb reprocessed the reads; each CDR3 protein sequence makes one entry, and DNA is unavailable. The authors' filters were not applied to this entry. For this sample, the table gives 550,000 to 600,000 distinct CDR3 sequences. Together, the top ten hold under 4.5% of the sample.

A commercial ELISA kit detecting HCMV-specific IgG in serum was used to determine HCMV serostatus. Peripheral blood mononuclear cells were isolated from blood by Ficoll density gradient centrifugation. From the cysteine up to the phenylalanine, the CDR3 has a length of 18 residues. No coding sequence is recorded. CDR1 and CDR2 are drawn from the germline V gene: SGHAT, FQNNGV. With regard to this clonotype: Its antigen is not yet known.

The TCR originated in a man aged 18 to 29 in good health. Donor details come from another sample of the same person, matched by shared clones. The chain is assembled from TRBV11-2 and TRBJ2-1; TCRdb picks TRBD2, but there is no DNA to check that call. The sample was blood T cells: a sorted CD56 or NKG2C T cell subset, CD4+ or CD8+ T cells, or bulk PBMC T cells (not recorded which). For the CDR3, the sequence is CASSLEGTSPSWANEQFF.